This T cell receptor (beta chain) stems from a study of CD8+ T cells in alopecia areata. Study context: A regimen of oral tofacitinib, 5 to 10 mg twice daily, was given to treated patients. Tofacitinib treatment spanned 6 to 18 months, with 6 months off drug afterward. The study's findings and limits: Lesional scalp, especially alopecia totalis/universalis, showed higher clonality than normal scalp. Scalp sequencing captures resident alphabeta T cells of normal skin too.

This CDR3 comprises 16 residues. V shed 0 bases, J shed 2 bases, and the junction held 6 bases outside the gene matches. Germline values: CDR1 LNHNV, CDR2 YYDKDF (reference sequence). Comments on this clone: Its antigen is as yet unknown.

TCR sequencing used cDNA made by reverse transcription of extracted RNA. The method was immunoSEQ multiplex PCR; TCRdb's version includes in-frame clones alone and lacks a portion of them. The table shows 130,000 to 150,000 clones, with around 47% occurring only once. The chain recombines TRBV15 with TRBJ2-7; 8 positions match TRBD2. Sequences were obtained from CD4+ T cells sorted from blood. The sequence was obtained from a human donor with alopecia areata. The CDR3 nucleotides read TGTGCCACCAGCAGAGATTTCGGGACTAGACCCTACGAGCAGTACTTC. Translated: CATSRDFGTRPYEQYF. Combining the CDR3 with reference TRBV15 and TRBJ2-7 gives the whole variable domain DAMVIQNPRYQVTQFGKPVTLSCSQTLNHNVMYWYQQKSSQAPKLLFHYYDKDFNNEADTPDNFQSRRPNTSFCFLDIRSPGLGDTAMYLCATSRDFGTRPYEQYFGPGTRLTVT.